Shown below are 21 T cell receptor beta chains from a single sample sequenced in a study of metastatic and nonmetastatic thyroid tumors. Every patient was untreated before thyroid surgery. TCRdb used MiXCR to call clones anew from the PCR reads. Of 35,000 to 50,000 clones listed, 28% are singletons. Input material: blood. These receptors were taken from a male donor with papillary thyroid cancer or a benign thyroid nodule (not recorded which). Some clones in this sample may be carry-over from other donors' samples.

This clone was observed many times. The CDR3 DNA is TGCGCCAGCAGCTTGGCCCTCGGAGAAGAGGAAGAGACCCAGTACTTC. This translates into CASSLALGEEEETQYF. The chain is built from TRBV5-1 and TRBJ2-5, with unresolved D. V was shortened by 0 bases and J by 3 bases, with 15 bases between the two germline ends. The CDR3 length is 16 residues. Per the germline V gene, CDR1 is SGHRS and CDR2 is YFSETQ.

V usage is TRBV5-1 and J usage is TRBJ2-7; tentatively, D is TRBD1 (6 bases). Germline CDR1 is SGHRS and CDR2 is YFSETQ. V lost 3 bases to trimming and J lost 6 bases, with 10 bases between them. The CDR3 has 12 amino acids. CDR3 sequence: CASSSDRREQYF. Written as DNA, the CDR3 is TGCGCCAGCAGCTCCGACAGGCGCGAGCAGTACTTC.

This clone was observed many times. The rearrangement uses TRBV19 and TRBJ2-3; 12 nucleotides match TRBD2. Germline V gene data show CDR1 as LNHDA and CDR2 as SQIVND (reference sequence). V shed 1 base and J 0 bases; nucleotides not matched to a gene: 11. The CDR3 has 20 amino acids. Here the CDR3 reads CASSIGPSGGAGPSTDTQYF. As DNA, the CDR3 is TGTGCCAGTAGTATAGGCCCTAGCGGGGGGGCCGGTCCTAGCACAGATACGCAGTATTTT. Combining the CDR3 with reference TRBV19 and TRBJ2-3 gives the whole variable domain DGGITQSPKYLFRKEGQNVTLSCEQNLNHDAMYWYRQDPGQGLRLIYYSQIVNDFQKGDIAEGYSVSREKKESFPLTVTSAQKNPTAFYLCASSIGPSGGAGPSTDTQYFGPGTRLTVL.

This clone was seen repeatedly, ten times or more. This rearrangement joins TRBV20-1 to TRBJ1-4, with unresolved D. The CDR3 covers 16 residues. V was pared by 5 bases and J by 4 bases, with 20 bases between. Germline V gene data show CDR1 as DFQATT and CDR2 as SNEGSKA (reference sequence). In nucleotides, the CDR3 is TGCAGTGCTCCCAGCCTCGACCCAGGAGGTAATGAAAAACTGTTTTTT. As protein: CSAPSLDPGGNEKLFF.

The chain joins TRBV12-3 or TRBV12-4 to TRBJ1-2, with D possibly TRBD1 on 5 matching bases. There are 12 residues in the CDR3. The ends were cut back, 11 bases at V and 0 bases at J, with 10 bases in the middle. Here the CDR3 reads CAVGHPNYGYTF. CDR3 DNA sequence: TGTGCCGTAGGACACCCTAACTATGGCTACACCTTC.

The chain couples TRBV2 to TRBJ2-2; D may match TRBD1 or TRBD2 (6 bases each). Trimming pared 8 bases from V and 6 bases from J, leaving 10 bases between. This CDR3 is 12 amino acids long. Looked up from germline, CDR1 is SNHLY and CDR2 is FYNNEI. In DNA form, the CDR3 reads TGTGCCAGCGGAGGGGGTCCCGGGGAGCTGTTTTTT. This sequence encodes CASGGGPGELFF.

This clone appeared a few times. V and J are TRBV6-2 or TRBV6-3 and TRBJ1-5; TRBD1 matches 9 bases. Trimming removed 2 bases from V and 1 base from J; junction bases left unmatched: 0. The germline V gene has CDR1 MNHEY and CDR2 SVGEGT. There are 15 residues in the CDR3. The CDR3 DNA follows: TGTGCCAGCAGTTACGGGACAGGGAGCAATCAGCCCCAGCATTTT. It codes for CASSYGTGSNQPQHF.

This clone was found many times. The chain employs TRBV3-1 and TRBJ1-3; D possibly corresponds to TRBD1 (6 bases). The germline V gene encodes CDR1 LGHDT and CDR2 YNNKEL (reference sequence). The V end was cut by 3 bases, the J end by 4 bases, with 13 bases between. This CDR3 contains 15 residues. DNA of the CDR3: TGTGCCAGCAGCCACCGAATGGGGGGCGGAAACACCATATATTTT. This sequence encodes CASSHRMGGGNTIYF.

With regard to this clone: A much larger clone lies one base from this, so it may be a read error. The chain links TRBV29-1 to TRBJ2-3; D remains ambiguous. The CDR3 runs 13 residues. V dropped 6 bases and J dropped 4 bases, with 14 bases sitting between them. The germline gives CDR1 SQVTM, CDR2 ANQGSEA. CDR3 protein: CSVLVPPPDTQYF. The DNA for the CDR3 is TGCAGCGTCCTTGTCCCCCCCCCAGATACGCAGTATTTT.

This clone was observed many times. This chain joins TRBV7-9 and TRBJ2-5; D gene unclear. Germline V gene data show CDR1 as SEHNR and CDR2 as FQNEAQ (reference sequence). Trimming shortened V by 5 bases and J by 9 bases, and 19 bases separated the two germline ends. The CDR3 is 14 residues long. The CDR3 bases are TGTGCCAGCAGCCCCTCGGTCAGTGGTGGGTCCCAGTACTTC. Protein product: CASSPSVSGGSQYF.

This clone was recorded at least ten times. This chain links TRBV19 with TRBJ1-5, with no clear D. Germline-derived CDR1 and CDR2 are LNHDA and SQIVND (reference sequence). This CDR3 is 14 amino acids long. V lost 5 bases and J lost 6, with 14 bases in between. The CDR3 DNA reads as TGTGCCAGTAGTCCCGTTGGGTTGGGTCAGCCCCAGCATTTT. Translated: CASSPVGLGQPQHF.

This clone was counted many times. The sample has other DNA sequences that encode this CDR3 too. J is TRBJ2-1 and V is TRBV5-1, with D possibly matching TRBD1 (6 bases). CDR3 length: 12 residues. Between the trimmed V and J ends, which lost 0 bases and 10 bases, there was a span of 8 bases. Germline CDR1 reads SGHRS; CDR2 reads YFSETQ. CDR3 loop: CASSLARGEQFF. In nucleotides, the CDR3 is TGCGCCAGCAGCTTGGCGAGGGGGGAGCAGTTCTTC.

This clone was counted only a few times. The genes are TRBV28 and TRBJ1-1; D is ambiguous. Germline V gives CDR1 MDHEN, CDR2 SYDVKM. Trimming stripped 6 bases from V and 1 base from J, with 12 bases between. The CDR3 covers 14 residues. The CDR3 loop is CASSGRRANTEAFF. CDR3 bases: TGTGCCAGCAGCGGGCGACGGGCGAACACTGAAGCTTTCTTT.

The chain carries TRBV10-2 and TRBJ1-5, with TRBD1 matching over 9 bases. Trimming at V came to 4 bases and at J to 3 bases, leaving 10 bases not matched to a gene. The germline V gene has CDR1 WSHSY and CDR2 SAAADI. This CDR3 region has 17 residues. The CDR3 protein is CASSVIPGQGVNQPQHF. The DNA of the CDR3 is TGCGCCAGCAGTGTTATACCGGGACAGGGAGTCAATCAGCCCCAGCATTTT.

The chain uses TRBV7-2 and TRBJ1-1, with D unclear. The V end lost 6 bases, the J end lost 7 bases, and 15 bases lay between the germline ends. The CDR3 consists of 13 residues. Germline-derived CDR1 and CDR2 are SGHTA and FQGNSA. The CDR3 DNA reads TGTGCCAGCAGATTAAGTCCGGTCGGTGAAGCTTTCTTT. Its translation: CASRLSPVGEAFF.

This clone was observed a few times. The rearrangement joins TRBV13 to TRBJ2-1; 9 bases align to TRBD2. After removal of 5 bases from V and 4 bases from J, the junction contained 6 bases not matched to a gene. The germline V gene encodes CDR1 PRHDT and CDR2 FYEKMQ (reference sequence). The CDR3 has 15 residues. CDR3 bases: TGTGCCAGCAGCACCCTAGCGGGATTGTACAATGAGCAGTTCTTC. Residues: CASSTLAGLYNEQFF.

J is TRBJ1-1 and V is TRBV2; 7 positions agree with TRBD1. V dropped 7 bases and J dropped 0; count of bases not matched to a gene: 11. CDR3 size: 16 residues. The germline gives CDR1 SNHLY, CDR2 FYNNEI. CDR3 amino acids: CASIGSLQGLNTEAFF. The CDR3 region has the DNA TGTGCCAGCATTGGTAGTCTACAGGGGTTGAACACTGAAGCTTTCTTT.

By share, this clone counts as medium-sized (0.01 to 0.1%). The gene calls are TRBV4-1 and TRBJ2-7; D ambiguous. Per germline, CDR1 MGHRA and CDR2 YSYEKL. Between the trimmed V and J ends, which lost 2 bases and 5 bases, there was a span of 13 bases. This CDR3 region has 14 residues. The CDR3 is CASSQSVHFDEQYF. The CDR3 coding sequence is TGCGCCAGCAGCCAATCGGTCCATTTTGACGAGCAGTACTTC.

This clone turned up a few times. The chain joins TRBV7-3 to TRBJ2-1; D perhaps matches TRBD2 (5 bases). Germline CDR1 and CDR2: SGHTA and FQGTGA. This CDR3 spans 13 amino acids. V was clipped by 6 bases and J by 1 base, with 7 bases between them. The CDR3 nucleotides are TGTGCCAGCAGTCCGGGGTCCTACAATGAGCAGTTCTTC. Translated: CASSPGSYNEQFF.

This clone was counted between two and nine times. The chain is built from TRBV28 and TRBJ2-2, with 8 positions matching TRBD1. CDR1 is MDHEN, CDR2 SYDVKM, per germline. The CDR3 loop spans 14 amino acids. V shed 7 bases and J 5 bases; nucleotides not matched to a gene: 6. The CDR3 nucleotides read TGTGCCAGCACCCGACAGGGGTTGACCGGGGAGCTGTTTTTT. Its translation is CASTRQGLTGELFF.

The chain combines TRBV28 with TRBJ2-3, with D perhaps TRBD2 (5 bases). Trimming removed 8 bases at V and 4 bases at J, with 16 bases between. Germline V gene lookup returns CDR1 MDHEN and CDR2 SYDVKM. This CDR3 is built from 14 residues. CDR3 sequence: CASLSVGASDTQYF. CDR3 nucleotide sequence: TGTGCCAGCCTTAGCGTGGGTGCCTCAGATACGCAGTATTTT.